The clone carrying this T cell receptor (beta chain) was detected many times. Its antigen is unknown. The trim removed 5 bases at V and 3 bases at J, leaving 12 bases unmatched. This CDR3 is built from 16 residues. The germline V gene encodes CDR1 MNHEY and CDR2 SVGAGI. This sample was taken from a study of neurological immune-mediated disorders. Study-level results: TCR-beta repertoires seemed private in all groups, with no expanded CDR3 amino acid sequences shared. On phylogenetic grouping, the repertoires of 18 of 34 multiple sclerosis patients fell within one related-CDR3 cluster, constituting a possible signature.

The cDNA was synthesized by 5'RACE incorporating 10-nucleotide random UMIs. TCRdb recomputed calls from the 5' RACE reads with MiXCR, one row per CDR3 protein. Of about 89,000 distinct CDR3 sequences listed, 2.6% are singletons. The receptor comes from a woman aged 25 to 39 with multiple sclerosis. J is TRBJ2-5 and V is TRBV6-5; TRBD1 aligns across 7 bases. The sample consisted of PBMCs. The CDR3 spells CASSTIRDRSKETQYF. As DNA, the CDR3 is TGTGCCAGCAGTACTATCCGGGACAGATCTAAAGAGACCCAGTACTTC.